This TCR beta chain was captured in a study of regulatory T cells. Findings and limits, study-wide: In CD3G-deficient patients, conventional CD4+ T cells were enriched for hydrophobic CDR3 residues at positions 6 and 7.

Primers: 52 TRBV forward and 13 TRBJ reverse. Only in-frame clones appear in the TCRdb table, and some are missing; sequencing was by immunoSEQ multiplex PCR. Altogether some 29,000 clones are present, 92% being singletons, with the ten largest covering 1.5% to 1.7%. Only one count was recorded for this clone. Its antigen is still unknown. This sequence originates from a person aged 18 to 35 with CD3G deficiency. Input material: conventional CD4+ T cells sorted from blood.

CDR3 in DNA: TGTGCCAGCAGTTTAGGCAGGGGGCGATCCTACGAGCAGTACTTC. This gives the protein CASSLGRGRSYEQYF. This chain connects TRBV28 to TRBJ2-7; 8 bases are shared with TRBD1. Germline trimming cut 2 bases from V and 1 base from J; bases unmatched to any gene: 4. The CDR3 totals 15 residues. In germline, CDR1 is MDHEN, CDR2 SYDVKM. The complete variable domain, with remaining parts taken from reference TRBV28 and TRBJ2-7, reads DVKVTQSSRYLVKRTGEKVFLECVQDMDHENMFWYRQDPGLGLRLIYFSYDVKMKEKGDIPEGYSVSREKKERFSLILESASTNQTSMYLCASSLGRGRSYEQYFGPGTRLTVT.